These T cell receptor beta chains were read from a single sample in a study of cytotoxic CD8 clonotypes in ibrutinib-treated CLL. Here immunoSEQ multiplex PCR was the method, and the copy in TCRdb shows in-frame clones only, minus some. Among approximately 200,000 clones, approximately 68% were seen once, and the ten largest hold 10% to 15%. Material: PBMCs, obtained after 24 months of ibrutinib treatment. The receptors here all came from a human donor with chronic lymphocytic leukemia. CDR3s include the opening cysteine and the closing phenylalanine or tryptophan. A D gene is named only where the DNA matches it firmly. Expanded clones are given a class, and other clones once, few, many or no size at all.

size,V,D,length,J,CDR3,DNA
once,TRBV9,TRBD2,18,TRBJ2-1,CASSAGTSGRALNNEQFF,TGTGCCAGCAGCGCCGGGACTAGCGGGAGGGCCCTAAACAATGAGCAGTTCTTC
.,TRBV5-1,.,14,TRBJ2-1,CASFVGRNYNEQFF,TGCGCCAGCTTTGTGGGACGAAACTACAATGAGCAGTTCTTC
.,TRBV5-6,.,11,TRBJ2-7,CASRTLDEQYF,TGTGCCAGCAGGACGTTGGACGAGCAGTACTTC
.,TRBV7-6,TRBD2,15,TRBJ2-7,CASSAASGRAYEQYF,TGTGCCAGCAGCGCAGCTAGCGGGAGGGCCTACGAGCAGTACTTC
.,TRBV2,.,14,TRBJ2-3,CASRGGKSTDTQYF,TGTGCCAGCAGGGGCGGCAAAAGCACAGATACGCAGTATTTT
.,TRBV28,.,17,TRBJ2-7,CASRRVWGPPLLLEQYF,TGTGCCAGCAGGAGGGTTTGGGGGCCTCCCCTCCTATTAGAGCAGTACTTC
few,TRBV10-1,.,13,TRBJ1-1,CASSVEESAEAFF,TGCGCCAGCAGTGTTGAGGAGTCGGCTGAAGCTTTCTTT
.,TRBV5-6,.,17,TRBJ2-1,CASSLWLGASSYNEQFF,TGTGCCAGCAGCTTGTGGTTGGGGGCAAGCTCCTACAATGAGCAGTTCTTC
.,TRBV4-2,TRBD2,16,TRBJ2-1,CASSQAGTSRVNEQFF,TGTGCCAGCAGCCAAGCCGGGACTAGCCGGGTCAATGAGCAGTTCTTC
.,TRBV7-2,.,13,TRBJ2-7,CASSRRLAYEQYF,TGTGCCAGCAGCCGGCGACTAGCCTACGAGCAGTACTTC
few,TRBV27,TRBD2,15,TRBJ2-3,CASCPSGRFADTQYF,TGTGCCAGCTGTCCTAGCGGGAGATTCGCAGATACGCAGTATTTT
.,TRBV7-6,.,17,TRBJ2-2,CASSSAMSTGITGELFF,TGTGCCAGCAGCTCGGCGATGAGTACTGGGATCACCGGGGAGCTGTTTTTT
few,TRBV5-1,.,15,TRBJ2-2,CASSSDTTNTGELFF,TGCGCCAGCAGCTCGGACACCACGAACACCGGGGAGCTGTTTTTT
once,TRBV7-2,TRBD2,17,TRBJ2-7,CASSPRLGGRLSYEQYF,TGTGCCAGCAGCCCACGATTGGGCGGGAGACTGTCCTACGAGCAGTACTTC
few,TRBV27,.,15,TRBJ1-1,CASSSEGGPNTEAFF,TGTGCCAGCAGCTCTGAGGGGGGACCGAACACTGAAGCTTTCTTT
.,TRBV25-1,.,15,TRBJ1-1,CASSELSGLNTEAFF,TGTGCCAGCAGTGAATTGAGCGGCTTGAACACTGAAGCTTTCTTT
.,TRBV9,TRBD1,15,TRBJ1-2,CASSVNGQGMGGYTF,TGTGCCAGCAGCGTAAACGGACAGGGAATGGGAGGCTACACCTTC
.,TRBV4-1,.,16,TRBJ1-1,CASSHRRDTMNTEAFF,TGCGCCAGCAGCCATCGCCGGGACACCATGAACACTGAAGCTTTCTTT
once,TRBV11-2,TRBD2,12,TRBJ2-1,CASSLISGSTFF,TGTGCCAGCAGCCTCATTAGCGGGAGTACGTTCTTC
.,TRBV9,.,13,TRBJ2-2,CASRGGNTGELFF,TGTGCCAGCAGGGGCGGAAACACCGGGGAGCTGTTTTTT
.,TRBV4-2,.,15,TRBJ2-1,CASRTHGSSYNEQFF,TGTGCCAGCCGGACTCACGGGAGCTCCTACAATGAGCAGTTCTTC
.,TRBV5-6,TRBD2,16,TRBJ2-5,CASIETTSGPQETQYF,TGTGCCAGCATCGAGACGACTAGCGGGCCGCAAGAGACCCAGTACTTC
.,TRBV5-1,TRBD1,17,TRBJ1-2,CASSPPGQGMGRMGYTF,TGCGCCAGCAGTCCGCCGGGACAGGGAATGGGACGGATGGGCTACACCTTC